Each of the 27 T cell receptor beta chains below was sequenced from the same sample in a study of blood T cell repertoires in COVID-19. The assay was immunoSEQ multiplex PCR, and TCRdb's table has in-frame clones only and misses some. The sample records 200,000 to 250,000 clones, about four fifths being singletons. Source material: PBMCs or T cells enriched from blood (not recorded which). These receptors came from a woman in her thirties or forties with acute COVID-19.

The chain is built from TRBV4-1 and TRBJ2-1; TRBD2 aligns across 10 bases. The CDR3 totals 18 residues. CDR1 and CDR2 from the germline V gene are MGHRA and YSYEKL. V shed 0 bases, J shed 5 bases, and the junction held 10 bases outside the gene matches. For the CDR3, the DNA is TGCGCCAGCAGCCAAGATCGAGGACTAGCGGTTTCGCACAATGAGCAGTTCTTC. Encoded protein: CASSQDRGLAVSHNEQFF.

This chain uses TRBV28 with TRBJ2-5; the D gene is possibly TRBD1 (5 bases). V shed 2 bases and J shed 7 bases, with 14 bases lying between them. CDR3 length: 14 amino acids. Germline V CDR1 and CDR2: MDHEN, SYDVKM. The CDR3 DNA reads as TGTGCCAGCAGTTTAAGGGCAGGGTCGGGGACCCAGTACTTC. This translates into CASSLRAGSGTQYF.

The chain carries TRBV2 and TRBJ1-3; tentative D call: TRBD1 (6 bases). V lost 6 bases, J lost 0 bases, and 18 bases lay in between. The CDR3 has 17 amino acids. Germline loops: CDR1 SNHLY, CDR2 FYNNEI. CDR3 amino acids: CASSLGGALSSGNTIYF. The CDR3, as DNA: TGTGCCAGCAGCTTAGGGGGGGCGTTGAGCTCTGGAAACACCATATATTTT.

The chain combines TRBV7-3 with TRBJ2-1; maybe TRBD2 (7 bases). The CDR3 totals 13 residues. V gave up 3 bases and J gave up 10 bases, with 13 bases separating them. The germline V gene encodes CDR1 SGHTA and CDR2 FQGTGA. The CDR3 protein is CASSLEGGREQFF. CDR3 nucleotides: TGTGCCAGCAGCTTGGAGGGGGGGCGAGAGCAGTTCTTC.

The chain employs TRBV27 and TRBJ1-6, with TRBD1 matching 7 bases. The CDR3 has 13 residues. The V segment lost 4 bases and the J segment 7 bases; nucleotides outside the gene matches: 1. Per germline, CDR1 MNHEY and CDR2 SMNVEV (reference sequence). CDR3 DNA: TGTGCCAGCAGTTACAGGGGCAATTCACCCCTCCACTTT. Protein sequence: CASSYRGNSPLHF.

This clone has just a few counts. The chain joins TRBV20-1 to TRBJ2-7, with D possibly TRBD1 on 5 matching bases. Between the trimmed V and J ends, which lost 6 bases and 5 bases, there was a span of 11 bases. Per the germline V gene, CDR1 is DFQATT and CDR2 is SNEGSKA (reference sequence). CDR3 length: 11 amino acids. The CDR3 bases are TGCAGTGCGCAACAGGTCCACGAGCAGTACTTC. Translation: CSAQQVHEQYF.

The rearrangement joins TRBV9 to TRBJ2-7, with 8 bases identical to TRBD2. With V trimmed by 0 bases and J by 5 bases, 7 bases remained unmatched. Germline assignment: CDR1 SGDLS and CDR2 YYNGEE. This CDR3 comprises 15 residues. The DNA for the CDR3 is TGTGCCAGCAGCGTAGAGATAGCGGGAATGAACGAGCAGTACTTC. It specifies CASSVEIAGMNEQYF.

The V call is TRBV10-2, the J call TRBJ2-7, with D unclear. The CDR3 sequence is 12 residues long. Deletions cut 8 bases from V and 2 bases from J, with 10 bases between. Germline lookup yields CDR1 WSHSY and CDR2 SAAADI. The CDR3: CASGAVTYEQYF. CDR3 coding DNA: TGCGCCAGCGGTGCTGTTACCTACGAGCAGTACTTC.

This rearrangement joins TRBV7-2 to TRBJ2-5; D is possibly TRBD2 (6 bases). Germline V CDR1 and CDR2: SGHTA, FQGNSA. This CDR3 is built from 14 residues. Between the trimmed V and J ends, which lost 5 bases and 5 bases, there was a span of 15 bases. The CDR3 here is CASSATGGWETQYF. DNA for the CDR3: TGTGCCAGCAGCGCTACCGGGGGTTGGGAGACCCAGTACTTC.

This clone was counted a single time. The chain carries TRBV29-1 and TRBJ1-2, with no clear D. There are 14 residues in the CDR3. Germline V CDR1 and CDR2: SQVTM, ANQGSEA. The V gene lost 3 bases and the J gene lost 0 bases, with 11 bases spanning the gap. The CDR3 region has the DNA TGCAGCGTTGATAAGGGAGAAGCTAACTATGGCTACACCTTC. Translating it yields CSVDKGEANYGYTF. The variable domain in full, completed from reference TRBV29-1 and TRBJ1-2, reads SAVISQKPSRDICQRGTSLTIQCQVDSQVTMMFWYRQQPGQSLTLIATANQGSEATYESGFVIDKFPISRPNLTFSTLTVSNMSPEDSSIYLCSVDKGEANYGYTFGSGTRLTVV.

The rearrangement uses TRBV19 and TRBJ1-2; the D gene is possibly TRBD1 (5 bases). CDR3 length: 13 amino acids. The germline V and J ends were trimmed by 5 bases and 3 bases, with 10 bases remaining between them. The germline CDR1 and CDR2 sequences are LNHDA and SQIVND (reference sequence). The DNA of the CDR3 is TGTGCCAGTAGTCGCGACAGCTACTATGGCTACACCTTC. Its protein product is CASSRDSYYGYTF. Variable domain in full (rest from reference TRBV19 and TRBJ1-2): DGGITQSPKYLFRKEGQNVTLSCEQNLNHDAMYWYRQDPGQGLRLIYYSQIVNDFQKGDIAEGYSVSREKKESFPLTVTSAQKNPTAFYLCASSRDSYYGYTFGSGTRLTVV.

The chain employs TRBV5-1 and TRBJ1-1; D is uncertain. CDR1 and CDR2 (germline): SGHRS, YFSETQ. The CDR3 consists of 14 residues. The germline V and J ends were trimmed by 4 bases and 1 base, with 11 bases remaining between them. The CDR3 region has the DNA TGCGCCAGCAGCACCTCAAACGGGAACACTGAAGCTTTCTTT. Translation gives CASSTSNGNTEAFF.

The chain uses TRBV18 and TRBJ2-3; TRBD2 matches at 9 bases. The V gene end was trimmed by 1 base and the J gene end by 2 bases; junction bases not matched to a gene: 1. Germline V lookup: CDR1 KGHSH, CDR2 LQKENI. CDR3 size: 15 residues. This CDR3 is CASSPLAGVTDTQYF. CDR3 bases: TGTGCCAGCTCACCACTAGCGGGGGTCACAGATACGCAGTATTTT.

This chain joins TRBV23-1 and TRBJ2-1; 11 bases are shared with TRBD2. TRBV23-1 carries the ORF label, with uncertain function. J gave up 8 bases and V 2 bases, and 11 bases lay outside the gene matches. This CDR3 region has 17 residues. CDR3: CASSQKIQGLAAYEQFF. The CDR3 DNA sequence: TGCGCCAGCAGTCAAAAAATTCAGGGACTAGCGGCATATGAGCAGTTCTTC.

The rearrangement uses TRBV11-1 and TRBJ2-7; 7 nucleotides match TRBD1. The CDR3 spans 15 residues. In germline, CDR1 is SGHAT, CDR2 FQDESV (reference sequence). V lost 4 bases to trimming and J lost 0 bases; unmatched junction nucleotides: 6. The CDR3 loop is CASSWRQGGSYEQYF. CDR3 coding DNA: TGTGCCAGCAGCTGGAGACAGGGTGGCTCCTACGAGCAGTACTTC.

V usage is TRBV5-4 and J usage is TRBJ2-5, with TRBD1 as a possible D gene (5 bases). This CDR3 contains 13 residues. Trimming stripped 3 bases from V and 2 bases from J, with 8 bases between. The germline V gene has CDR1 SGHNT and CDR2 YYREEE (reference sequence). The CDR3 coding sequence is TGTGCCAGCAGCTCTCCAGGGCAAGAGACCCAGTACTTC. This encodes CASSSPGQETQYF.

This chain uses TRBV6-6 with TRBJ1-4; 7 nucleotides line up with TRBD1. Trimming at V came to 5 bases and at J to 5 bases, leaving 8 bases not matched to a gene. There are 15 residues in the CDR3. CDR1 and CDR2 from the germline V gene are MNHNY and SVGAGI (reference sequence). As DNA, the CDR3 is TGTGCCAGCAGTCCCGCGGGACAGTGGAATGAAAAACTGTTTTTT. Translation gives CASSPAGQWNEKLFF.

The chain is built from TRBV19 and TRBJ1-5, with a possible D match to TRBD1 (6 bases). Germline CDR1 LNHDA, CDR2 SQIVND (reference sequence). V was cut by 4 bases and J by 0 bases, with 7 bases left in between. This CDR3 is 14 amino acids long. CDR3 protein: CASSRTASNQPQHF. Written as DNA, the CDR3 is TGTGCCAGTAGTAGGACAGCTAGCAATCAGCCCCAGCATTTT.

Only one count was recorded for this clone. This chain joins TRBV19 and TRBJ1-2, with D maybe TRBD1 (6 bases). CDR3 length: 12 residues. The germline CDR1 and CDR2 sequences are LNHDA and SQIVND (reference sequence). Trimming removed 8 bases at V and 6 bases at J, with 13 bases between. CDR3 sequence: CASSDRLDGYTF. The CDR3 coding sequence is TGTGCCAGTTCCGACAGGTTAGATGGCTACACCTTC.

The V call is TRBV2, the J call TRBJ2-2; no firm D call. CDR3 length: 13 residues. Between the trimmed V and J ends, which lost 6 bases and 4 bases, there was a span of 9 bases. CDR1 and CDR2 (germline): SNHLY, FYNNEI. The CDR3 region is CASSLVSTGELFF. In nucleotides, the CDR3 is TGTGCCAGCAGCCTAGTGAGCACCGGGGAGCTGTTTTTT.

The CDR3 coding sequence is TGTGCCAGCAGCCAAGATCTAGGAAGCTCACCCCTCCACTTT. It yields the protein CASSQDLGSSPLHF. The V call is TRBV3-1 (or the pseudogene TRBV3-2), the J call TRBJ1-6; D unresolved. CDR1 is LGHDT and CDR2 is YNNKEL in the germline V gene (reference sequence). The CDR3 consists of 14 residues. The ends were cut back, 0 bases at V and 10 bases at J, with 10 bases in the middle.

The chain uses TRBV3-1 (or the pseudogene TRBV3-2) and TRBJ2-5; 9 bases line up with TRBD1. This CDR3 contains 23 residues. Germline V gene sequence: CDR1 LGHDT, CDR2 YNNKEL (reference sequence). V gave up 2 bases and J gave up 2 bases; unmatched junction bases: 27. The CDR3 loop reads CASSQNHRGRWVLYKGGQETQYF. The CDR3 coding sequence is TGTGCCAGCAGCCAAAACCACAGGGGGCGTTGGGTATTGTACAAAGGAGGGCAAGAGACCCAGTACTTC.

V gene TRBV4-3 combines with J gene TRBJ1-1, with D tentatively TRBD1 (5 bases). V was pared by 6 bases and J by 1 base, with 15 bases between. The germline V gene has CDR1 LGHNA and CDR2 YSLEER. This CDR3 contains 15 residues. CDR3 sequence (DNA): TGCGCCAGCAGTCCCAATTGGGGGGGGAACACTGAAGCTTTCTTT. It is translated as CASSPNWGGNTEAFF.

The chain joins TRBV2 to TRBJ1-3; D uncertain. From germline, CDR1 is SNHLY and CDR2 FYNNEI. CDR3 size: 16 residues. V was clipped by 8 bases and J by 0 bases, with 17 bases between them. The CDR3 is CASSRVSISSGNTIYF. The CDR3 nucleotides read TGTGCCAGCTCTCGGGTTTCAATCTCCTCTGGAAACACCATATATTTT.

The rearrangement links TRBV7-2 to TRBJ1-2, with D tentatively TRBD1 (6 bases). The CDR3 contains 13 residues. Germline CDR1 SGHTA, CDR2 FQGNSA. The V end was cut by 2 bases, the J end by 7 bases, with 11 bases between. CDR3: CASSLYRDGGYTF. The DNA of the CDR3 is TGTGCCAGCAGCTTATACAGGGATGGTGGCTACACCTTC.

The chain has TRBV7-9 and TRBJ1-4; D possibly corresponds to TRBD1 (6 bases). Per the germline V gene, CDR1 is SEHNR and CDR2 is FQNEAQ (reference sequence). The V gene lost 5 bases and the J gene lost 5 bases, with 15 bases spanning the gap. This CDR3 has 15 residues. CDR3 sequence: CASSHVGGTNEKLFF. The CDR3 region has the DNA TGTGCCAGCAGCCACGTAGGGGGAACGAATGAAAAACTGTTTTTT.

V usage is TRBV11-2 and J usage is TRBJ2-5; TRBD1 might be the D (6 bases). In germline, CDR1 is SGHAT, CDR2 FQNNGV. The CDR3 is 13 residues long. V was trimmed by 2 bases and J by 7 bases, leaving 11 bases between them. For the CDR3, the DNA is TGTGCCAGCAGCTTACCCGTGGGGGCGACCCAGTACTTC. Its protein is CASSLPVGATQYF.